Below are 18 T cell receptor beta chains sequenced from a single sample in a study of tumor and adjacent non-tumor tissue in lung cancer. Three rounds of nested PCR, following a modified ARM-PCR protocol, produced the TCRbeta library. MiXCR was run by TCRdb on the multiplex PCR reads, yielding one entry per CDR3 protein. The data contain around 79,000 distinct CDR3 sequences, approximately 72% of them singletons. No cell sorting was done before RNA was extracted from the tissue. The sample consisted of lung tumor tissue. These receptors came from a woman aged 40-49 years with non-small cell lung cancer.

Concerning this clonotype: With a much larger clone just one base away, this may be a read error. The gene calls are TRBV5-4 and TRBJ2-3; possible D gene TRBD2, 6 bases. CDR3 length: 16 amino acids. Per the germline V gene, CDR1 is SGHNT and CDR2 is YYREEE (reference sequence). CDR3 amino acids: CDSSRERGATTDTQYF. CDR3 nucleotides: TGTGACAGCAGTCGGGAGCGAGGTGCCACCACAGATACGCAGTATTTT.

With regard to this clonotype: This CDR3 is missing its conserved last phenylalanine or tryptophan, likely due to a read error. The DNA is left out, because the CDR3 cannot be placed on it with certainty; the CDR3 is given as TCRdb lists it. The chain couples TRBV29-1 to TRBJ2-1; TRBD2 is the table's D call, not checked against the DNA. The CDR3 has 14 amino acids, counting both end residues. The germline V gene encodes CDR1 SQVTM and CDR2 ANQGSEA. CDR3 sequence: CSVARLANSNEQFV.

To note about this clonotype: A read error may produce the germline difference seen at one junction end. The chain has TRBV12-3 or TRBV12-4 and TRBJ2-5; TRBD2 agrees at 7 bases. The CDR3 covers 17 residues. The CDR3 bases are TGTGCCAGCAGTTCCGGGATTAGCGGGCTGTATCAAGAGACCCAGTATTTC. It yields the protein CASSSGISGLYQETQYF.

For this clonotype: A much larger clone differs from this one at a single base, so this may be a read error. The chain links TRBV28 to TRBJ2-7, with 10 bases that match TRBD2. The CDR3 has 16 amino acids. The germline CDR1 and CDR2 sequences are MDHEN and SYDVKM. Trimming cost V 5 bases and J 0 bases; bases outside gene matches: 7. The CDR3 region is CASSTIAGGNSYEQYF. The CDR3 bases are TGTGCCAGCAGTACTATAGCGGGGGGCAACTCCTACGAGCAGTACTTC.

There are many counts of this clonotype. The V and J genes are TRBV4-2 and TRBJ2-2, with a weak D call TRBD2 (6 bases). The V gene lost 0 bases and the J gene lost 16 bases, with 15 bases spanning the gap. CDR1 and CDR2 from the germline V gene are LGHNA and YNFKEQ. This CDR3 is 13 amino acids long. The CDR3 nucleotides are TGTGCCAGCAGCCAAGATCGGGGGACCCTGGAGTTTTTT. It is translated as CASSQDRGTLEFF.

The CDR3 spells CASTTDTGQARELFF. The CDR3 DNA reads as TGTGCCAGCACCACGGATACAGGGCAGGCCCGGGAGCTGTTTTTT. The chain couples TRBV6-2 or TRBV6-3 to TRBJ2-2; D is perhaps TRBD1 (6 bases). This CDR3 region has 15 residues. V shed 7 bases and J shed 9 bases, with 21 bases lying between them. Germline V CDR1 and CDR2: MNHEY, SVGEGT.

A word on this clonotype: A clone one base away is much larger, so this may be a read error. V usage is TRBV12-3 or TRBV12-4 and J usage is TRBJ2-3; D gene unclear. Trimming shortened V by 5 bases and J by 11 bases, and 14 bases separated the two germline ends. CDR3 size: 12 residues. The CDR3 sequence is CASSDRSDGQYF. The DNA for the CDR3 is TGTGCCAGCAGTGATCGGTCAGATGGGCAGTATTTT.

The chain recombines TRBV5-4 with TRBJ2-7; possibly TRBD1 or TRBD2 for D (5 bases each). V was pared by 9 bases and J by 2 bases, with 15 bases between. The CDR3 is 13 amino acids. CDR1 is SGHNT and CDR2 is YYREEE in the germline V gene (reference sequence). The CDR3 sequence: CAISRGRTYEQYF. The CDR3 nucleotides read TGTGCCATCAGTCGGGGCAGGACCTACGAGCAGTACTTC.

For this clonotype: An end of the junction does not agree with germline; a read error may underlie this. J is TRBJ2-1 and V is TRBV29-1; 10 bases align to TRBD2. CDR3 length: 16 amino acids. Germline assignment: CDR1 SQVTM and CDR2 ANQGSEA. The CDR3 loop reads CSIRAGGSRSYNEQFF. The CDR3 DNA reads TGCAGCATTAGAGCGGGAGGGTCCCGTTCCTACAATGAACAGTTCTTC.

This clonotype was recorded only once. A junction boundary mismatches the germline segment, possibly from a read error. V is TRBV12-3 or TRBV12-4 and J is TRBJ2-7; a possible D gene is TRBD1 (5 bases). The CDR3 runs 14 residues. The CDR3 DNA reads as TGCGCCAGCAGGCCAGCGTACGCCGCAGGGAAGCAGTACTTC. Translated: CASRPAYAAGKQYF.

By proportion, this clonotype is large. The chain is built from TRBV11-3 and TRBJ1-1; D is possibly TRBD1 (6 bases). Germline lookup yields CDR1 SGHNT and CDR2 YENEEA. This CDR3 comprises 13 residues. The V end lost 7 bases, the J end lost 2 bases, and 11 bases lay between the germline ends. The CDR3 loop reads CASTRTANTEAFF. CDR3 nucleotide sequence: TGTGCCAGCACCCGGACAGCTAACACTGAAGCTTTCTTT.

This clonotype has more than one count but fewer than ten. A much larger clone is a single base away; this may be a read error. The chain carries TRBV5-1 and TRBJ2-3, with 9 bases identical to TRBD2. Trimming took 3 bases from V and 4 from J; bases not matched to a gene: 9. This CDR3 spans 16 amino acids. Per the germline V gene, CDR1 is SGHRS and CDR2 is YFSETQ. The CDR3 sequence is CASSWRGGFAADTQYF. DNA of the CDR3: TGCGCCAGCAGCTGGCGGGGGGGCTTCGCCGCAGATACGCAGTATTTT.

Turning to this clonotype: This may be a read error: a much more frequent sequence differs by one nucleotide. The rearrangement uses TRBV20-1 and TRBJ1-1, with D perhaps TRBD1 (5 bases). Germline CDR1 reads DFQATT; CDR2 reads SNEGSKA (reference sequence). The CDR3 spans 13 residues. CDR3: CSAKRDLNTETFF. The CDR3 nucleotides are TGCAGTGCTAAACGGGACTTGAACACTGAAACTTTCTTT.

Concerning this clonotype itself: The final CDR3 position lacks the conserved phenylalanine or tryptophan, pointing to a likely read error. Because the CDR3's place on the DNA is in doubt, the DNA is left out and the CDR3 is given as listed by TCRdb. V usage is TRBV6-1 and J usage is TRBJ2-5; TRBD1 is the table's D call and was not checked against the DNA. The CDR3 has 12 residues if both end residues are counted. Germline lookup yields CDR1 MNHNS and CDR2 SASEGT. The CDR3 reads CATRYTGETQYL.

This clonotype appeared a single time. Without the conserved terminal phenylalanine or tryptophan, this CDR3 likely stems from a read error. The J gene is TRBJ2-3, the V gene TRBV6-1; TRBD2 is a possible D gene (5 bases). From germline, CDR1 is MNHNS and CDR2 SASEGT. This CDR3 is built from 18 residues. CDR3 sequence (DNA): TGTACCAGCAGTGAACGGGTGAGGGCAACCCTCGGCACAGATACGCAGTATTTG. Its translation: CTSSERVRATLGTDTQYL.

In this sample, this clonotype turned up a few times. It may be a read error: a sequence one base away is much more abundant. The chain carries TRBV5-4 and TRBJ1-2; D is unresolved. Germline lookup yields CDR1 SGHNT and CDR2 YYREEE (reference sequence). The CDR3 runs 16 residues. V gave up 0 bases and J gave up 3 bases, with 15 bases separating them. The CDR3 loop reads CASSLEVGMVDYGYTF. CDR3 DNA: TGTGCCAGCAGCTTGGAGGTAGGGATGGTGGACTATGGCTACACCTTC.

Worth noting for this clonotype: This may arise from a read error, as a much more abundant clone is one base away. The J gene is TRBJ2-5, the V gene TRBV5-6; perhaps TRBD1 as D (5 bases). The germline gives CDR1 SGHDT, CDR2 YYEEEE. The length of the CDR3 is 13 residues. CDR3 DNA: TGTACCAGCAGCAGCAGGGTGGCGGAGACCCAGTACTTC. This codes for CTSSSRVAETQYF. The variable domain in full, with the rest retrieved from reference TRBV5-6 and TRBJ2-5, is DAGVTQSPTHLIKTRGQQVTLRCSPKSGHDTVSWYQQALGQGPQFIFQYYEEEERQRGNFPDRFSGHQFPNYSSELNVNALLLGDSALYLCTSSSRVAETQYFGPGTRLLVL.

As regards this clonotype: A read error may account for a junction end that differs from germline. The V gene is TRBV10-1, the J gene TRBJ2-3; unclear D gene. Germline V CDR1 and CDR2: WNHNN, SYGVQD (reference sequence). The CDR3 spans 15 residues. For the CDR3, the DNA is TGTGCCAGCAGCCTCGGCAGATTCTCGACAGATACGCAGTATTTT. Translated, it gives CASSLGRFSTDTQYF.